This T cell receptor beta chain is from a study of T cells in Graves' hyperthyroidism and ophthalmopathy. This clonotype was recorded at least ten times. What it binds is not known. Study-wide results and caveats: Blood also carried most thyroid clonotypes expanded above 0.001.

After removal of 8 bases from V and 5 bases from J, the junction contained 5 bases not matched to a gene. Germline lookup yields CDR1 SGHTA and CDR2 FQGNSA. The CDR3 length is 13 residues. Researchers took RNA transcripts and amplified the TCR beta CDR3 regions from them. The TCR CDR3 first-round RT-PCR relied on the HTBI primer set. Each CDR3 protein gets one entry after TCRdb re-called the multiplex PCR reads with MiXCR. The table lists 300,000 to 450,000 distinct CDR3 sequences, approximately 14% of them singletons. The chain recombines TRBV7-2 with TRBJ2-7, with 11 bases that match TRBD2. The sample taken for sequencing was blood. This clonotype was obtained from a woman between 18 and 29 years old with Graves' hyperthyroidism that later progressed to Graves' ophthalmopathy. The CDR3 sequence: CASALAGGNEQYF. CDR3 DNA: TGTGCCAGCGCGCTAGCGGGAGGCAACGAGCAGTACTTC.